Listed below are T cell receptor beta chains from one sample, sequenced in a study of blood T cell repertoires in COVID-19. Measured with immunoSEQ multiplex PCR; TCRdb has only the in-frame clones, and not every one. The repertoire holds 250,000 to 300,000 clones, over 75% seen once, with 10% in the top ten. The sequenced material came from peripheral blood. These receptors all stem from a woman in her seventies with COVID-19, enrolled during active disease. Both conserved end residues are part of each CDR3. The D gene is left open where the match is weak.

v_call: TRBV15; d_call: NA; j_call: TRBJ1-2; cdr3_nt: TGTGCCACCAGTTCCGGGGAAGGGCTCTATGGCTACACCTTC; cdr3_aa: CATSSGEGLYGYTF
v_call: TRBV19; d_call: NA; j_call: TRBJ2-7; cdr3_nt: TGTGCCAGTAGTCAAGGACAAGACTACGAGCAGTACTTC; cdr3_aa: CASSQGQDYEQYF
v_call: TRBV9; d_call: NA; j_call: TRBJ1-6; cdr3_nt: TGTGCCAGCAGCGCGAGGGACATCAATAATTCACCCCTCCACTTT; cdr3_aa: CASSARDINNSPLHF
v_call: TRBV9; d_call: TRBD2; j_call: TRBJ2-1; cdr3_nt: TGTGCCAGCAGCGTAGGAGACGGGAGGGCCAATGAGCAGTTCTTC; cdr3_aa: CASSVGDGRANEQFF
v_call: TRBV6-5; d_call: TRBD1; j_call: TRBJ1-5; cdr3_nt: TGTGCCAGCCACGACACGGGACAGCGGAATCAGCCCCAGCATTTT; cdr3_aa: CASHDTGQRNQPQHF
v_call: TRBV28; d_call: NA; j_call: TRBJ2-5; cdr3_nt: TGTGCCAGCAGAATGAACGGGGAGACCCAGTACTTC; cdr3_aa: CASRMNGETQYF
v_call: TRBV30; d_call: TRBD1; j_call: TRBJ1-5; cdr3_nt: TGTGCCTGGAGTTGGACAGGGAGGTTTAGCAATCAGCCCCAGCATTTT; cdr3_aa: CAWSWTGRFSNQPQHF
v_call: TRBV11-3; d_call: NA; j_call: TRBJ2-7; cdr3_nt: TGTGCCAGCAGCTTAGGCGACTCCTACGAGCAGTACTTC; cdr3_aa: CASSLGDSYEQYF
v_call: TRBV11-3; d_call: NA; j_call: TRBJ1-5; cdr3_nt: TGTGCCAGCAGCCTTCGTAATCAGCCCCAGCATTTT; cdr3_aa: CASSLRNQPQHF
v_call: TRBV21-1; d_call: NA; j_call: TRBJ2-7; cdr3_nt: TGTGCCAGCAGCAACACTAGCTACGAGCAGTACTTC; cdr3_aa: CASSNTSYEQYF
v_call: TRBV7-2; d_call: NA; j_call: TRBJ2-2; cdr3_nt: TGTGCCAGCAGCCCCATCGGGGTTCGGAACACCGGGGAGCTGTTTTTT; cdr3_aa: CASSPIGVRNTGELFF
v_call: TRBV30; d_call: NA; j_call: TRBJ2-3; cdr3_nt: TGTGCCTGGAGTAGCCCGGTAGCGACTAGCACAGATACGCAGTATTTT; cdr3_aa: CAWSSPVATSTDTQYF
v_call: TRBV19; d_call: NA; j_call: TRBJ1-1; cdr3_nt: TGTGCCAGTAGTATTTCCTCCGGGACTGAAGCTTTCTTT; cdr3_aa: CASSISSGTEAFF